This T cell receptor (beta chain) originates from a study of T-cell reconstitution after alpha-beta-depleted transplantation in children (dated by TCRdb to about 2016). Study-level background: Using TCR repertoire profiling, the study quantitatively followed how T-cell immune reconstitution unfolded in children after TCRalphabeta/CD19-depleted allogeneic hematopoietic cell transplantation. General findings and caveats noted by the study authors: The frequencies of hyperexpanded clones fell over the following months, and after one year, T-cell counts and TCRbeta diversity were mostly attributed to newly produced T cells. In some patients, high TCRbeta diversity at day 60 was attributed to recipient T cells and intrathymic progenitors that had survived conditioning. The apparently early recovery of alphabetaT-cell counts about two months after transplant reportedly depended on only several hundred rapidly expanded clones that came from non-depleted graft cells.

The CDR3 starts with the cysteine, ends with the phenylalanine, and has 15 residues. The sequence is cut down to CDR3 DNA, 45 bases in frame from base 1. V trim: 5 bases; J trim: 5 bases; unmatched bases: 6. The treatment or condition label for this specimen denotes: allogeneic hematopoietic cell transplantation with graft depleted of TCRalphabeta T cells and CD19 B cells. The transplant recipients were children given TCRalphabeta/CD19-depleted allogeneic hematopoietic cell grafts. Receptor amplification or capture employed PCR. The instrument was an Illumina HiSeq 2500. To normalize quantification of the TCRbeta repertoire, the TCR libraries were built with molecular barcoding that relied on unique molecular identifiers. The public sequencing data were trimmed at Q25 with fastp and processed into clonotypes with MiXCR by TCRdb, which kept only in-frame beta chains. Under each unique CDR3 protein, matching rows form one entry showing the most common genes and DNA. This sample holds approximately 650,000 distinct CDR3 sequences; 10% to 15% were observed only once. The ten biggest clones cover roughly 0.84% of the sample.

This clonotype has a count of ten or more. Its antigen remains unidentified. Per-base qualities were not stored, and no clone one base away is much larger. The sequence is built from TRBV12-3 or TRBV12-4 and TRBJ1-1; 12 bases in the junction line up with TRBD1. The starting material was PBMCs, obtained before TCRalphabeta/CD19-depleted stem cell transplant. The receptor was derived from a girl aged 2-10 years with congenital amegakaryocytic thrombocytopenia, due to receive a stem cell transplant. The DNA sequence is given as TGTGCCAGCAGTCCGGGGGACAGGGGGCTTACTGAAGCTTTCTTT. Its translation is CASSPGDRGLTEAFF.